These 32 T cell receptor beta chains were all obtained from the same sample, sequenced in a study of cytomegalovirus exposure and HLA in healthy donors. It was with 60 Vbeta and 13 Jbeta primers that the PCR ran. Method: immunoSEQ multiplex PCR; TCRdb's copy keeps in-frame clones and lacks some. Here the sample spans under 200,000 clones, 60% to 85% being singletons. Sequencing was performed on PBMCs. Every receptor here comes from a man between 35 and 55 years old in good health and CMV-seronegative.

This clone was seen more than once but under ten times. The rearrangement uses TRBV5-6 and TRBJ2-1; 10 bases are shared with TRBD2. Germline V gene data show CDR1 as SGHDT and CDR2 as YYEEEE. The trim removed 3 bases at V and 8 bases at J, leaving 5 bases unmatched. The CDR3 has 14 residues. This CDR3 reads CASSSSGRVDEQFF. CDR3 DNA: TGTGCCAGCAGCTCGAGCGGGAGGGTCGATGAGCAGTTCTTC.

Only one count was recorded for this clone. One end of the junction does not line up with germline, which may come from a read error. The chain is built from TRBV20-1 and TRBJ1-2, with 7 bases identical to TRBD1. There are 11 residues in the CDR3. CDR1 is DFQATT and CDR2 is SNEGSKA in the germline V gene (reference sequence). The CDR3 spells CSARTGGGCTF. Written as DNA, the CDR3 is TGCAGTGCAAGGACAGGAGGTGGCTGCACCTTC.

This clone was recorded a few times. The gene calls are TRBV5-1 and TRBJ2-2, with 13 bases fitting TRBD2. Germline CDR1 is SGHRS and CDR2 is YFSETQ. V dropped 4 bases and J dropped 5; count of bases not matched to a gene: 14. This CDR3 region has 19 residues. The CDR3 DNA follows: TGCGCCAGCAGCACACGGCCGGGACTAGCGGGATATAATACCGGGGAGCTGTTTTTT. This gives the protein CASSTRPGLAGYNTGELFF. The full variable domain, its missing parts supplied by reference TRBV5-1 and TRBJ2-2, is KAGVTQTPRYLIKTRGQQVTLSCSPISGHRSVSWYQQTPGQGLQFLFEYFSETQRNKGNFPGRFSGRQFSNSRSEMNVSTLELGDSALYLCASSTRPGLAGYNTGELFFGEGSRLTVL.

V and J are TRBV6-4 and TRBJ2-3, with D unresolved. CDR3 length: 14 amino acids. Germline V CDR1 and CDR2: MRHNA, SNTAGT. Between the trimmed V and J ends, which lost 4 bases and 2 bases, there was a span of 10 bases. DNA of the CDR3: TGTGCCAGCAGTGTATCAGGTACCACAGATACGCAGTATTTT. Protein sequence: CASSVSGTTDTQYF.

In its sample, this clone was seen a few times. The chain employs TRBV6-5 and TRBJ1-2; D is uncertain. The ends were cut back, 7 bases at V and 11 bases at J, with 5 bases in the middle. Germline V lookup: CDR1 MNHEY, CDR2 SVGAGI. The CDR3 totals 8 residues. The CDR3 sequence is CASTVYTF. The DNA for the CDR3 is TGTGCCAGCACCGTTTACACCTTC.

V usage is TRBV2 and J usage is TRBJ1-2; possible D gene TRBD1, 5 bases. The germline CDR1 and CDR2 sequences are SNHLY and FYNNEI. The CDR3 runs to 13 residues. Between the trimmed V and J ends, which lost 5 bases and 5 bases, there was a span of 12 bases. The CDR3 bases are TGTGCCAGCAGTATCAGGGAATTATATGGCTACACCTTC. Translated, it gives CASSIRELYGYTF. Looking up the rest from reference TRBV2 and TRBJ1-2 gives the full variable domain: EPEVTQTPSHQVTQMGQEVILRCVPISNHLYFYWYRQILGQKVEFLVSFYNNEISEKSEIFDDQFSVERPDGSNFTLKIRSTKLEDSAMYFCASSIRELYGYTFGSGTRLTVV.

CDR3 residues: CASSLARGAYNSPLHF. CDR3 coding DNA: TGCGCCAGCAGCTTGGCCAGGGGCGCCTATAATTCACCCCTCCACTTT. The chain employs TRBV5-1 and TRBJ1-6; a weak D match, TRBD1 (6 bases). There are 16 residues in the CDR3. The ends were cut back, 0 bases at V and 2 bases at J, with 9 bases in the middle. Germline CDR1 reads SGHRS; CDR2 reads YFSETQ.

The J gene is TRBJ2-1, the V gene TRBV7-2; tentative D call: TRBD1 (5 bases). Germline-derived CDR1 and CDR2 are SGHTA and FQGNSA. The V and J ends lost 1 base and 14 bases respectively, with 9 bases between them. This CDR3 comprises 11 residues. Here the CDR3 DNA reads TGTGCCAGCAGCTTAGGGGGCCCCGAGTTCTTC. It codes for CASSLGGPEFF. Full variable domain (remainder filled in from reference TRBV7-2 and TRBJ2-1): GAGVSQSPSNKVTEKGKDVELRCDPISGHTALYWYRQSLGQGLEFLIYFQGNSAPDKSGLPSDRFSAERTGGSVSTLTIQRTQQEDSAVYLCASSLGGPEFFGPGTRLTVL.

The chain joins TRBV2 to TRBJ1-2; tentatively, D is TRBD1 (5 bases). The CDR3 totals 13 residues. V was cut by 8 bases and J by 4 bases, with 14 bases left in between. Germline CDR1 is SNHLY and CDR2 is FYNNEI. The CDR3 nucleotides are TGTGCCAGCGGGGCACACCGGTCCTATGGCTACACCTTC. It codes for CASGAHRSYGYTF.

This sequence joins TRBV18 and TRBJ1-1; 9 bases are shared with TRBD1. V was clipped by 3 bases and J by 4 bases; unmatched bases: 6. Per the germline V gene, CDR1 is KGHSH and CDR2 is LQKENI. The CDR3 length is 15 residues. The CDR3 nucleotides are TGTGCCAGCTCACCGGTAGGGACAGGGAGCACTGAAGCTTTCTTT. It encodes CASSPVGTGSTEAFF.

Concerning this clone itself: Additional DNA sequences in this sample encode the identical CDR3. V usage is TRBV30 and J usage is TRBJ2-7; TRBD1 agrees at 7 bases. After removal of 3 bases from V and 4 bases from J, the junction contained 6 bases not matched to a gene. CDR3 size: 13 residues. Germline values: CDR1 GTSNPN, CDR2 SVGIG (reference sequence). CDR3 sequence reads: CAWSGRQGYEQYF. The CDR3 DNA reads TGTGCCTGGAGCGGTAGACAGGGTTACGAGCAGTACTTC.

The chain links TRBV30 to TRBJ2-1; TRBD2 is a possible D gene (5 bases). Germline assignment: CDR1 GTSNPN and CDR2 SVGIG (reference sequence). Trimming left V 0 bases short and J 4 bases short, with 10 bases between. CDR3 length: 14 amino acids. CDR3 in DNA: TGTGCCTGGAGTGTACGCAGCGGATACAATGAGCAGTTCTTC. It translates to CAWSVRSGYNEQFF.

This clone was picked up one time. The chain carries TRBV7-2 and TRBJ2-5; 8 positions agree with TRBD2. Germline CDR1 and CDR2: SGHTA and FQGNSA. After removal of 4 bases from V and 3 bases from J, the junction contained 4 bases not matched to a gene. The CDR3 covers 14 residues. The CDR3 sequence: CASSSSSGEETQYF. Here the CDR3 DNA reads TGTGCCAGCAGCTCAAGTAGCGGGGAAGAGACCCAGTACTTC.

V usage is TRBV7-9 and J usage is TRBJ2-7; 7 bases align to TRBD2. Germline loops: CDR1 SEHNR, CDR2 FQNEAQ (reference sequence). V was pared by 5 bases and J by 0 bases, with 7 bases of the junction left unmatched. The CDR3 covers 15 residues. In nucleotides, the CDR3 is TGTGCCAGCAGCCGAAGCGGGACCCCCTCCTACGAGCAGTACTTC. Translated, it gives CASSRSGTPSYEQYF.

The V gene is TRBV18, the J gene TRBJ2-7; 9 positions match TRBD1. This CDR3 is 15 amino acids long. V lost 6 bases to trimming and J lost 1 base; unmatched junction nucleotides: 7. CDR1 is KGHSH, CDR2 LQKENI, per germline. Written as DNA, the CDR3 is TGTGCCAGCTCTCCCGGGACAGGGCTTTCCTACGAGCAGTACTTC. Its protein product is CASSPGTGLSYEQYF.

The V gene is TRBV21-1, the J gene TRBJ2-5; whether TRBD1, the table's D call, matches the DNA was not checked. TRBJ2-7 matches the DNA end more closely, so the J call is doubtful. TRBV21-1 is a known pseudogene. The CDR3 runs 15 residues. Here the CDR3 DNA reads TGTGCCAGCAGCAAAGGACAGGGAATCTCCTACGAGCAGTACTTC. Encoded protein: CASSKGQGISYEQYF.

The CDR3 coding sequence is TGTGCCTGGAGTGCCGGACTAGTCCCCGATACGCAGTATTTT. As protein: CAWSAGLVPDTQYF. The chain links TRBV30 to TRBJ2-3, with 7 nucleotides matching TRBD2. The V gene end was trimmed by 1 base and the J gene end by 6 bases; junction bases not matched to a gene: 7. Germline values: CDR1 GTSNPN, CDR2 SVGIG (reference sequence). The CDR3 extends over 14 amino acids.

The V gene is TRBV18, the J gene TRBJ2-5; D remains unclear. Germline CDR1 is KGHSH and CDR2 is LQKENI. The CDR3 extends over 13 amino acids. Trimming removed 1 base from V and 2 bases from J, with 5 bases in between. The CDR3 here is CASSPQAQETQYF. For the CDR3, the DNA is TGTGCCAGCTCACCACAAGCGCAAGAGACCCAGTACTTC. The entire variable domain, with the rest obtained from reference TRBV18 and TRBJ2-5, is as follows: NAGVMQNPRHLVRRRGQEARLRCSPMKGHSHVYWYRQLPEEGLKFMVYLQKENIIDESGMPKERFSAEFPKEGPSILRIQQVVRGDSAAYFCASSPQAQETQYFGPGTRLLVL.

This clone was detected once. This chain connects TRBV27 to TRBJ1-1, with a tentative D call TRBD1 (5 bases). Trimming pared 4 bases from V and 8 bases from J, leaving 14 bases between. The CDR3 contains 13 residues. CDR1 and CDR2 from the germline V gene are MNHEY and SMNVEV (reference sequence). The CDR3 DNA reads TGTGCCAGCAGTTGGAACGACGGGGGGGAAGCTTTCTTT. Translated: CASSWNDGGEAFF.

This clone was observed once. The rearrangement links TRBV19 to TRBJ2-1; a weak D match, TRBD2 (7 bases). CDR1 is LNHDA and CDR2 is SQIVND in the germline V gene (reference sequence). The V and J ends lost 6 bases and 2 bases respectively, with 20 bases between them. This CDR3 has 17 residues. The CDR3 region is CASSISLGGGAYNEQFF. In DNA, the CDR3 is TGTGCCAGTAGCATCAGCCTCGGCGGGGGCGCCTACAATGAGCAGTTCTTC.

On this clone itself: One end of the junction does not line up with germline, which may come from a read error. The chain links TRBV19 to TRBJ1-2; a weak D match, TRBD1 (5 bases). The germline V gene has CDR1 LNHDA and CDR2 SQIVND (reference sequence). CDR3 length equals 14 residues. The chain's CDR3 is CASSLEKTVYGHTF. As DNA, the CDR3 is TGTGCCAGTAGTCTAGAGAAGACAGTCTATGGCCACACCTTC.

CDR3 loop: CATSSDRTGSYGYTF. In DNA form, the CDR3 reads TGTGCCACCAGCAGCGACCGAACAGGGAGCTATGGCTACACCTTC. The chain carries TRBV15 and TRBJ1-2; tentative D call: TRBD1 (6 bases). The CDR3 has 15 amino acids. CDR1 is LNHNV and CDR2 is YYDKDF in the germline V gene (reference sequence). V lost 3 bases to trimming and J lost 4 bases, with 15 bases between them. Variable domain in full (rest from reference TRBV15 and TRBJ1-2): DAMVIQNPRYQVTQFGKPVTLSCSQTLNHNVMYWYQQKSSQAPKLLFHYYDKDFNNEADTPDNFQSRRPNTSFCFLDIRSPGLGDTAMYLCATSSDRTGSYGYTFGSGTRLTVV.

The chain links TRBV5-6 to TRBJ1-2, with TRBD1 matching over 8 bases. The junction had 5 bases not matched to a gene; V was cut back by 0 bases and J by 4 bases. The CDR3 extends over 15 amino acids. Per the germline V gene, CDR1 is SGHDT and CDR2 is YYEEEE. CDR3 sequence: CASSLVAGGGYGYTF. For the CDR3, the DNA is TGTGCCAGCAGCTTGGTAGCAGGGGGCGGCTATGGCTACACCTTC.

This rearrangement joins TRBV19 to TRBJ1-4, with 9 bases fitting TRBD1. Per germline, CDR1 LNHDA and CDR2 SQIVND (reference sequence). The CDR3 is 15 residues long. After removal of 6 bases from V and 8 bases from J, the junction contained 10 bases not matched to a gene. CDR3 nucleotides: TGTGCCAGTAGAGCAGGGACAGGGCGAGGAGAAAAACTGTTTTTT. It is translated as CASRAGTGRGEKLFF.

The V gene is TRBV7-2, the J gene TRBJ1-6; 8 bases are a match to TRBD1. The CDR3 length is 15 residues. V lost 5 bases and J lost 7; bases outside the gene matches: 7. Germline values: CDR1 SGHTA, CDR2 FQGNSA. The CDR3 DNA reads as TGTGCCAGCAGCCAACGACAGGGGAGCAATTCACCCCTCCACTTT. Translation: CASSQRQGSNSPLHF.

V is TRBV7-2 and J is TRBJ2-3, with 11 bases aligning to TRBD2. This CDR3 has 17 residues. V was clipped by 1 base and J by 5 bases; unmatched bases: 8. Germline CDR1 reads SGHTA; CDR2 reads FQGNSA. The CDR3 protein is CASSLVSLAGGEDTQYF. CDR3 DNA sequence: TGTGCCAGCAGCTTAGTGTCTCTAGCGGGAGGCGAAGATACGCAGTATTTT.

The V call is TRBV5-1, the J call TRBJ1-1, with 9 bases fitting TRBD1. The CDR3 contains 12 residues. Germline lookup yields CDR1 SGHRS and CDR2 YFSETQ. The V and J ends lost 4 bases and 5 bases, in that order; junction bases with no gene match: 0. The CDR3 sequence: CASSGQGTEAFF. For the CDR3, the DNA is TGCGCCAGCAGCGGACAGGGGACTGAAGCTTTCTTT.

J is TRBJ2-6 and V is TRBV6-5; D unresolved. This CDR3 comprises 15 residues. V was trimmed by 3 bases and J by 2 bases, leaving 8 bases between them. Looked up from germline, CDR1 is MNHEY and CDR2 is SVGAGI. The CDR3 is CASSYLRTGANVLTF. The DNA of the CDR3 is TGTGCCAGCAGTTATTTGAGGACTGGGGCCAACGTCCTGACTTTC.

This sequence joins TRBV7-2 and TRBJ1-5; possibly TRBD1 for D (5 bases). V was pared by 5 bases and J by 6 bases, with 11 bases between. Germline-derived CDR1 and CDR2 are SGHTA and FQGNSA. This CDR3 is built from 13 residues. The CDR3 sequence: CASSPRGSQPQHF. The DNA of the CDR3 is TGTGCCAGCAGCCCTCGGGGGAGTCAGCCCCAGCATTTT.

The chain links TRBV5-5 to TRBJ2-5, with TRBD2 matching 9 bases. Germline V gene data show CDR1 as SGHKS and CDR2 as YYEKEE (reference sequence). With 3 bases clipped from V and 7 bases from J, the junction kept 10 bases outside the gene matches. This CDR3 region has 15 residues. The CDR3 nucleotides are TGTGCCAGCAGCTCCTTTAGCGGGAGTCAGGGGACCCAGTACTTC. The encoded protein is CASSSFSGSQGTQYF. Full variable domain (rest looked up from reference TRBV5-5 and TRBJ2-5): DAGVTQSPTHLIKTRGQQVTLRCSPISGHKSVSWYQQVLGQGPQFIFQYYEKEERGRGNFPDRFSARQFPNYSSELNVNALLLGDSALYLCASSSFSGSQGTQYFGPGTRLLVL.

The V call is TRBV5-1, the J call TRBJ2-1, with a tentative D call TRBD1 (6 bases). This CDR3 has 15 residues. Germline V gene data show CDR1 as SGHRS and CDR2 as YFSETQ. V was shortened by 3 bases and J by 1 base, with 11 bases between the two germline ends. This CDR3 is CASSSQGASYNEQFF. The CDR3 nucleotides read TGCGCCAGCAGCTCACAGGGCGCGTCCTACAATGAGCAGTTCTTC. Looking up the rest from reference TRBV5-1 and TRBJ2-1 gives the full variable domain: KAGVTQTPRYLIKTRGQQVTLSCSPISGHRSVSWYQQTPGQGLQFLFEYFSETQRNKGNFPGRFSGRQFSNSRSEMNVSTLELGDSALYLCASSSQGASYNEQFFGPGTRLTVL.

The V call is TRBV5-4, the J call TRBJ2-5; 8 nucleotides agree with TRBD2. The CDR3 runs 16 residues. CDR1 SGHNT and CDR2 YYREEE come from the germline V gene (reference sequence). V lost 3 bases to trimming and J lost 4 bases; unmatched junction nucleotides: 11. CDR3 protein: CASSSGSGGAGETQYF. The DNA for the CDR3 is TGTGCCAGCAGCTCGGGGTCGGGGGGGGCGGGAGAGACCCAGTACTTC.